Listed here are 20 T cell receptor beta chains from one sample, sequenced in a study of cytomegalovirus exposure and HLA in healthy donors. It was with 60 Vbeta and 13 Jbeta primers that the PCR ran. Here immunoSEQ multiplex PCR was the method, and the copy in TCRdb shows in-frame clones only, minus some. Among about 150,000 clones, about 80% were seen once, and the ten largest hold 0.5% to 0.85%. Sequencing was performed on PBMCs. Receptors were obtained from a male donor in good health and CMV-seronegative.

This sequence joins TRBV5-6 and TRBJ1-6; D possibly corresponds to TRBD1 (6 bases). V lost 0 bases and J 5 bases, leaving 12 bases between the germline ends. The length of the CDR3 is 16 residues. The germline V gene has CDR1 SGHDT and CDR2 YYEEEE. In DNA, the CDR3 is TGTGCCAGCAGCTTGGATCGGGGGGCAGATAATTCACCCCTCCACTTT. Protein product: CASSLDRGADNSPLHF.

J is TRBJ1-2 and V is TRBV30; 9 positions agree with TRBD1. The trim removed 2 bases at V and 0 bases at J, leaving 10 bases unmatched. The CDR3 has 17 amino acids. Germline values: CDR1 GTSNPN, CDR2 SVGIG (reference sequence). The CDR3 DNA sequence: TGTGCCTGGAGTCCTACAGGGGGCCACTCAGCTAACTATGGCTACACCTTC. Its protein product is CAWSPTGGHSANYGYTF.

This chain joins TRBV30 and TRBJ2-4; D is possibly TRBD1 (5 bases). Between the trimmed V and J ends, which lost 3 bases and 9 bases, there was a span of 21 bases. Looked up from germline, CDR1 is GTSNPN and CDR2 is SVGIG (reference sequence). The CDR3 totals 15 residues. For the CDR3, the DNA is TGTGCCTGGAGGGGAACGGGCCAGGGTTTGGGCATTCAGTACTTC. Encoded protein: CAWRGTGQGLGIQYF.

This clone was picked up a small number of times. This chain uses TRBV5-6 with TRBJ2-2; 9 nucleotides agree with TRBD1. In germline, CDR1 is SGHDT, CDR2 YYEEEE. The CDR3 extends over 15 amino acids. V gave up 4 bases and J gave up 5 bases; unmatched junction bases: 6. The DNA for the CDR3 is TGTGCCAGCAGCCCTGGGACAGGGAAAACCGGGGAGCTGTTTTTT. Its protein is CASSPGTGKTGELFF.

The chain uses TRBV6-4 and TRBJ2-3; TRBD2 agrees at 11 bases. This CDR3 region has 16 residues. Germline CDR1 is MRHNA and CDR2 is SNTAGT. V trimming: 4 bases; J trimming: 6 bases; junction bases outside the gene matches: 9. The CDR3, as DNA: TGTGCCAGCAGTGCCAGTCCCACTAGCGGGAGTGATACGCAGTATTTT. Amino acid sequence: CASSASPTSGSDTQYF.

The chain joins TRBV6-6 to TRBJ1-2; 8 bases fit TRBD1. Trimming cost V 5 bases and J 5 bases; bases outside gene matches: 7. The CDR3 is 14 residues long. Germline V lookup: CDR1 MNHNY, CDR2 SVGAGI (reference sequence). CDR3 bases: TGTGCCAGCAGTAGAGCAGGGGGCGGATATGGCTACACCTTC. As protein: CASSRAGGGYGYTF.

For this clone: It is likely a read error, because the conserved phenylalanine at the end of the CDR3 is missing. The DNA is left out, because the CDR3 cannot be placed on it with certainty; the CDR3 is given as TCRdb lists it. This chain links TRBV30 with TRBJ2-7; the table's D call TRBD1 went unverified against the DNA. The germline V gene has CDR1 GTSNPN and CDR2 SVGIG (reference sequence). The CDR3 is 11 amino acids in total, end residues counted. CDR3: CAWSVQTGGAI.

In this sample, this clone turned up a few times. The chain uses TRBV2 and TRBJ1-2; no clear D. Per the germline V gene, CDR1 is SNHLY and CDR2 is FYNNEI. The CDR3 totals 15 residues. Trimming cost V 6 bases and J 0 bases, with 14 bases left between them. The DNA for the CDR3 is TGTGCCAGCAGCCCCGAGTGGGGAGCTAACTATGGCTACACCTTC. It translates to CASSPEWGANYGYTF.

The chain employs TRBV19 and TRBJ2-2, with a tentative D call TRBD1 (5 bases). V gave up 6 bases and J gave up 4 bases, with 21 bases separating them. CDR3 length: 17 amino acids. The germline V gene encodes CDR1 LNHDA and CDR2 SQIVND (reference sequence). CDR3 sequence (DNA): TGTGCCAGTAGCACCGACCTCCGCAGGGCGAGCACCGGGGAGCTGTTTTTT. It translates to CASSTDLRRASTGELFF.

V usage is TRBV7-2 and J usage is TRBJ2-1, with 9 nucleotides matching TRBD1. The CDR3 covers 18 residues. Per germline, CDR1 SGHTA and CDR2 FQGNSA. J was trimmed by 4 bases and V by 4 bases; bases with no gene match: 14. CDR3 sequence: CASSSLLSRTGAYNEQFF. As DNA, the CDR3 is TGTGCCAGCAGCTCCCTTCTTTCAAGGACAGGGGCTTACAATGAGCAGTTCTTC. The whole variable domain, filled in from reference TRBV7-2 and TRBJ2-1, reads GAGVSQSPSNKVTEKGKDVELRCDPISGHTALYWYRQSLGQGLEFLIYFQGNSAPDKSGLPSDRFSAERTGGSVSTLTIQRTQQEDSAVYLCASSSLLSRTGAYNEQFFGPGTRLTVL.

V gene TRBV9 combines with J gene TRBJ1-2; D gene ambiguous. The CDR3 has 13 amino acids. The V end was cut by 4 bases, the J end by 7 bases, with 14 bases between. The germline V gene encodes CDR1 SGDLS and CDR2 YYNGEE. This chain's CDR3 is CASSPDFGFGYTF. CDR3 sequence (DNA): TGTGCCAGCAGCCCAGACTTCGGGTTTGGCTACACCTTC.

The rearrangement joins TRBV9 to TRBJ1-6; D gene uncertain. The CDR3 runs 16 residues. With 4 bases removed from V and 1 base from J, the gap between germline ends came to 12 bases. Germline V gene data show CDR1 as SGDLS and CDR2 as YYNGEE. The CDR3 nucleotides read TGTGCCAGCAGCCCAACCCCGGGGTCCTATAATTCACCCCTCCACTTT. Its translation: CASSPTPGSYNSPLHF.

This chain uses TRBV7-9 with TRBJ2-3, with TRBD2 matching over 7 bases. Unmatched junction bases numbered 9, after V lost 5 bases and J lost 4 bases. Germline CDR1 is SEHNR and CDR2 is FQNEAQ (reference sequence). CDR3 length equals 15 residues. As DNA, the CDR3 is TGTGCCAGCAGCAGTGGGAGGGTTGAATCAGATACGCAGTATTTT. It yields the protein CASSSGRVESDTQYF.

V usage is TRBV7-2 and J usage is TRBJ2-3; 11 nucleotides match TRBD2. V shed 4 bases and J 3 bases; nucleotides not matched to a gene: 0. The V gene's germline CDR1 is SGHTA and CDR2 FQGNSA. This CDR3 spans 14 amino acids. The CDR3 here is CASSSSGGTDTQYF. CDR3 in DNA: TGTGCCAGCAGCTCTAGCGGGGGGACAGATACGCAGTATTTT.

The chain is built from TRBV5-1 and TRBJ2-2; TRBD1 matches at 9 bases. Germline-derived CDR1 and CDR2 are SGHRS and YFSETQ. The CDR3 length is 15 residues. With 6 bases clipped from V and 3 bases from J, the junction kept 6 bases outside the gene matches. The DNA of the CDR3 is TGCGCCAGCACACAGGGGGCGCGAGACACCGGGGAGCTGTTTTTT. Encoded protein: CASTQGARDTGELFF.

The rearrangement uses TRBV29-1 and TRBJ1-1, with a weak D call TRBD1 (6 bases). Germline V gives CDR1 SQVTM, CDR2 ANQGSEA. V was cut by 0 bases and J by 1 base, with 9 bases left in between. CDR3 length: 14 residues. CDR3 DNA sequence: TGCAGCGTTGAAGATAACAGGGCGAACACTGAAGCTTTCTTT. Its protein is CSVEDNRANTEAFF. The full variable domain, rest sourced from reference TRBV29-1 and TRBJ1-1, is SAVISQKPSRDICQRGTSLTIQCQVDSQVTMMFWYRQQPGQSLTLIATANQGSEATYESGFVIDKFPISRPNLTFSTLTVSNMSPEDSSIYLCSVEDNRANTEAFFGQGTRLTVV.

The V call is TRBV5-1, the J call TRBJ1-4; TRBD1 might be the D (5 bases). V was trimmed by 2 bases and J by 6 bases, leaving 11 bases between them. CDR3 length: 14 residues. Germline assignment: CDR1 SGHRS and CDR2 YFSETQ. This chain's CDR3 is CASSFAGGYEKLFF. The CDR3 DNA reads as TGCGCCAGCAGCTTTGCGGGGGGTTATGAAAAACTGTTTTTT.

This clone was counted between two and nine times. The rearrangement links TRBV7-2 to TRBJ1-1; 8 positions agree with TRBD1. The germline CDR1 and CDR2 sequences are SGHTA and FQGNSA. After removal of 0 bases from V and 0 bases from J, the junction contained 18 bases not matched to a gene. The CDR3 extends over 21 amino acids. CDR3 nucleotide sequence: TGTGCCAGCAGCTTAGCAGTTTGGGGGCCAGGACAGGGAAAGATGAACACTGAAGCTTTCTTT. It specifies CASSLAVWGPGQGKMNTEAFF.

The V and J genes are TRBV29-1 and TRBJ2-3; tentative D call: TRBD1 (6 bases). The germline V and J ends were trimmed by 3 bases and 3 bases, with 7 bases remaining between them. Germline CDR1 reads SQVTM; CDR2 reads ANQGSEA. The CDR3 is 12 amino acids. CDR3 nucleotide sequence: TGCAGCGTTGAGCAGGGGACAGATACGCAGTATTTT. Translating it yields CSVEQGTDTQYF.

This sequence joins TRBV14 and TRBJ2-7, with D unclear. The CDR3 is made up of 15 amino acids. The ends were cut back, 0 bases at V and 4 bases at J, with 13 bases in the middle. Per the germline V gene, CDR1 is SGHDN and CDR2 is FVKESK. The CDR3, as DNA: TGTGCCAGCAGCCAAGATACAGTTATCCATTACGAGCAGTACTTC. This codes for CASSQDTVIHYEQYF.